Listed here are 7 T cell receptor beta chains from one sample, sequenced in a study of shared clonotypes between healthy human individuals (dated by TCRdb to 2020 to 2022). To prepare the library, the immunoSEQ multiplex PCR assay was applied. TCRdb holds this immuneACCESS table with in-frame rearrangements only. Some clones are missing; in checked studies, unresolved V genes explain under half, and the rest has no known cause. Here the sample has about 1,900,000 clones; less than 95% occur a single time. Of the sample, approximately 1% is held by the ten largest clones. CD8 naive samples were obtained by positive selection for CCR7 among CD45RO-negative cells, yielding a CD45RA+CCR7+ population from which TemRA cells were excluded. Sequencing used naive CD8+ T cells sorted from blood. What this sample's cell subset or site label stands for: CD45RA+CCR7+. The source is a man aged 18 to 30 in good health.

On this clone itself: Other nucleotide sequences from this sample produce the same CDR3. The CDR3 sequence is CASSLGVSYEQYF. DNA for the CDR3: TGTGCCAGCAGCCTCGGGGTATCCTACGAGCAGTACTTC. The chain employs TRBV7-2 and TRBJ2-7; tentatively, D is TRBD2 (5 bases). The CDR3 length is 13 residues. Germline loops: CDR1 SGHTA, CDR2 FQGNSA. V lost 5 bases to trimming and J lost 1 base, with 9 bases between them.

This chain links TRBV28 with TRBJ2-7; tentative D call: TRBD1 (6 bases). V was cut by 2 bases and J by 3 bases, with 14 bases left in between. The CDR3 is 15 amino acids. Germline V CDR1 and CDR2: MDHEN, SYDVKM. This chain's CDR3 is CASSLPLDRFYEQYF. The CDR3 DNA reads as TGTGCCAGCAGTTTACCTCTCGACAGGTTCTACGAGCAGTACTTC.

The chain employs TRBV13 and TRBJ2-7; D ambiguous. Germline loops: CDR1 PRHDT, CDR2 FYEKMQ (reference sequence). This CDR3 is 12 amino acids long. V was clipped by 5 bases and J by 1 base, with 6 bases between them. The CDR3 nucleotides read TGTGCCAGCAGCCCATTGTCCTACGAGCAGTACTTC. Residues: CASSPLSYEQYF.

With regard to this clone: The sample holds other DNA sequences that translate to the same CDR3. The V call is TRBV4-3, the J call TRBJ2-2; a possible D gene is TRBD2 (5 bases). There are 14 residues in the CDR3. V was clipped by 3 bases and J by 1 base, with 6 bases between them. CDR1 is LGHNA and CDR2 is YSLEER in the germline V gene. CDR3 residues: CASSQGENTGELFF. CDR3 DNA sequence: TGCGCCAGCAGCCAGGGAGAGAACACCGGGGAGCTGTTTTTT.

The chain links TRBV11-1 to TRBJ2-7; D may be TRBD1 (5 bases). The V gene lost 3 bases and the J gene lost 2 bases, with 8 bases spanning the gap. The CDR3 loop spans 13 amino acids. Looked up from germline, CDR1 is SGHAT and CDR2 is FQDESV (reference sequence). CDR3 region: CASSFRTPYEQYF. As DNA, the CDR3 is TGTGCCAGCAGCTTCCGGACACCCTACGAGCAGTACTTC.

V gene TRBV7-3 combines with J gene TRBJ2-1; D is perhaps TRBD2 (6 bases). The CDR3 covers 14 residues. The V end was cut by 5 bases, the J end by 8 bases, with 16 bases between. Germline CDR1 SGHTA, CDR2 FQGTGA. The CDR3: CASSPFGGKDEQFF. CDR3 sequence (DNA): TGTGCCAGCAGCCCGTTTGGGGGGAAAGATGAGCAGTTCTTC.

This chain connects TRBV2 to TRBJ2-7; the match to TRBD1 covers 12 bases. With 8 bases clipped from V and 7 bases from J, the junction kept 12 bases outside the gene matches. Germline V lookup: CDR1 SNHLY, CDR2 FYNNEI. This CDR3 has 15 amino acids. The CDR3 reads CASLNPGQGAGEQYF. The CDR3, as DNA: TGTGCCAGCCTAAATCCGGGACAGGGGGCTGGGGAGCAGTACTTC.